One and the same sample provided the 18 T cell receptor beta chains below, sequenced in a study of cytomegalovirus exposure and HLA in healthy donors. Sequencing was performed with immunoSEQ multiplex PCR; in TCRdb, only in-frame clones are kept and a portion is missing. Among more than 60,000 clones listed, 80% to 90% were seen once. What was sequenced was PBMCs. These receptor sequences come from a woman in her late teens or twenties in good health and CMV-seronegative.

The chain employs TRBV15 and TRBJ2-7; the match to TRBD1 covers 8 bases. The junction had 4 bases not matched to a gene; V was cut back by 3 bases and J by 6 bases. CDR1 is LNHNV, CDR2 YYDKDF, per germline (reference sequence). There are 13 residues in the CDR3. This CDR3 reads CATSRTGAPEQYF. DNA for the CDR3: TGTGCCACCAGCAGGACAGGGGCCCCCGAGCAGTACTTC.

CDR3 residues: CASRFGSGSYEQYF. The CDR3 DNA reads as TGCGCCAGCAGGTTCGGGAGTGGCTCCTACGAGCAGTACTTC. The gene calls are TRBV5-1 and TRBJ2-7, with D tentatively TRBD2 (6 bases). The CDR3 consists of 14 residues. The germline V and J ends were trimmed by 5 bases and 0 bases, with 12 bases remaining between them. The germline V gene has CDR1 SGHRS and CDR2 YFSETQ.

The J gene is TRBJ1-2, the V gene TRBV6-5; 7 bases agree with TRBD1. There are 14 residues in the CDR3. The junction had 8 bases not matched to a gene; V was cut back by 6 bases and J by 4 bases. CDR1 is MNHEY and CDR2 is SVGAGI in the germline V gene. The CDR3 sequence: CASSLRGDTYGYTF. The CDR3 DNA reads TGTGCCAGCAGCCTCAGGGGGGATACCTATGGCTACACCTTC.

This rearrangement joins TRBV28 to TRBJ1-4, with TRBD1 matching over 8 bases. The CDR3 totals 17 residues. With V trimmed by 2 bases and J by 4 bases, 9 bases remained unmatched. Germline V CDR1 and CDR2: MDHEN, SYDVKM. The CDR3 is CASSLLSGGNVNEKLFF. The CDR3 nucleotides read TGTGCCAGCAGTTTACTATCAGGGGGCAATGTTAATGAAAAACTGTTTTTT.

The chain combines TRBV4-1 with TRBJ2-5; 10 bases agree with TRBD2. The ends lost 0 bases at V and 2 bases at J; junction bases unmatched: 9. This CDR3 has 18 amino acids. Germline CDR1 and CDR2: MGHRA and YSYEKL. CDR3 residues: CASSQDRIAGGHQETQYF. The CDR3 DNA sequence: TGCGCCAGCAGCCAAGATCGAATAGCGGGGGGCCATCAAGAGACCCAGTACTTC.

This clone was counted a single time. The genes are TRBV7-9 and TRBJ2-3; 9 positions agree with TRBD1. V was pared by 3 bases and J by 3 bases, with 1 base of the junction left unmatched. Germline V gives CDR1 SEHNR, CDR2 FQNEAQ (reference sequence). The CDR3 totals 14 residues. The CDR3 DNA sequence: TGTGCCAGCAGCTTCGACAGGGGGACAGATACGCAGTATTTT. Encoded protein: CASSFDRGTDTQYF.

For the CDR3, the DNA is TGTGCAAAGGGGGGGTGGGACACTGAAGCTTTCTTT. It yields the protein CAKGGWDTEAFF. This sequence joins TRBV2 and TRBJ1-1; a possible D gene is TRBD1 (6 bases). CDR1 and CDR2 (germline): SNHLY, FYNNEI. The CDR3 sequence is 12 residues long.

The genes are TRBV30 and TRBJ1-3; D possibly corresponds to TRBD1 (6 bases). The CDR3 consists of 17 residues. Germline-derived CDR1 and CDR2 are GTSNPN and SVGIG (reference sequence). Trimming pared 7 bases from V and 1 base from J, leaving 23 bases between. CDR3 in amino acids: CALGTWGSRASGNTIYF. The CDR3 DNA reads TGTGCCTTGGGGACATGGGGGAGCCGAGCGTCTGGAAACACCATATATTTT. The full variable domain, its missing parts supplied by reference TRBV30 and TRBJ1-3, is SQTIHQWPATLVQPVGSPLSLECTVEGTSNPNLYWYRQAAGRGLQLLFYSVGIGQISSEVPQNLSASRPQDRQFILSSKKLLLSDSGFYLCALGTWGSRASGNTIYFGEGSWLTVV.

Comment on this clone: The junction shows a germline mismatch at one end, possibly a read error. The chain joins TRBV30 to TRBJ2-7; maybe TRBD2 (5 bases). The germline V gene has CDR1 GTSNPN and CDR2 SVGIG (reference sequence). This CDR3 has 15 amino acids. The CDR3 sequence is CQRTRRPRGTYEQYF. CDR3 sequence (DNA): TGCCAGAGGACCCGTCGACCTAGAGGGACCTACGAGCAGTACTTC. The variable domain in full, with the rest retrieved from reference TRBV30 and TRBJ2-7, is SQTIHQWPATLVQPVGSPLSLECTVEGTSNPNLYWYRQAAGRGLQLLFYSVGIGQISSEVPQNLSASRPQDRQFILSSKKLLLSDSGFYLCQRTRRPRGTYEQYFGPGTRLTVT.

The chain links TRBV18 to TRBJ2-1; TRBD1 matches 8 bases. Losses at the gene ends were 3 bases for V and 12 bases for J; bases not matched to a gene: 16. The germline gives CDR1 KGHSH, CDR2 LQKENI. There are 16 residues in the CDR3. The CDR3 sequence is CASSPVTGATPVGQFF. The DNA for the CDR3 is TGTGCCAGCTCACCTGTGACAGGGGCGACACCCGTTGGGCAGTTCTTC.

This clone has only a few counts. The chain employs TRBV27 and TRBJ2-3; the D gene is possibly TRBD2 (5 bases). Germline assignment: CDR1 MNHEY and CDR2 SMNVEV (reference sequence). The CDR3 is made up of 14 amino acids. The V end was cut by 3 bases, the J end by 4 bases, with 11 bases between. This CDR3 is CASSFGGYADTQYF. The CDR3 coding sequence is TGTGCCAGCAGTTTTGGAGGATATGCAGATACGCAGTATTTT.

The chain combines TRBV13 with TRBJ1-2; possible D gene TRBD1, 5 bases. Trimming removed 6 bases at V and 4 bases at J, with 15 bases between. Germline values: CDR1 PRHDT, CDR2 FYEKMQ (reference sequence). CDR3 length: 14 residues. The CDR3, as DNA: TGTGCCAGCAGGCGAACCGGCGGGGCCTATGGCTACACCTTC. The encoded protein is CASRRTGGAYGYTF.

CDR3 amino acids: CASSGPGQAGELFF. The CDR3 DNA sequence: TGTGCCAGTAGTGGACCGGGACAGGCCGGGGAGCTGTTTTTT. The J gene is TRBJ2-2, the V gene TRBV19; TRBD1 aligns across 8 bases. The CDR3 length is 14 residues. Looked up from germline, CDR1 is LNHDA and CDR2 is SQIVND (reference sequence). Trimming cost V 5 bases and J 6 bases; bases outside gene matches: 5.

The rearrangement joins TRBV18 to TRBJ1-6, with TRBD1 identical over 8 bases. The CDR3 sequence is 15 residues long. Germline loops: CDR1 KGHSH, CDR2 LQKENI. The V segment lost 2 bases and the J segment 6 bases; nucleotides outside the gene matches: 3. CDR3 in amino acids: CASSPATGANSPLHF. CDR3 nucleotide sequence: TGTGCCAGCTCACCAGCGACAGGGGCTAATTCACCCCTCCACTTT.

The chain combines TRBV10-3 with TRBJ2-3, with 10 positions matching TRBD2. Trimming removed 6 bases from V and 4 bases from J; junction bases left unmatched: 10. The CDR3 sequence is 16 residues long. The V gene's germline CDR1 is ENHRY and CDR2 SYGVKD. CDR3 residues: CAISETLAGEADTQYF. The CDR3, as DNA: TGTGCCATCAGCGAGACTCTAGCGGGAGAGGCAGATACGCAGTATTTT.

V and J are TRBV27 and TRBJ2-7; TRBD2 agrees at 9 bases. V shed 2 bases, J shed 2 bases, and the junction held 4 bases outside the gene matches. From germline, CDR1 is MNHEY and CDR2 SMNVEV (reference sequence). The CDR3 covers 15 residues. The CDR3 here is CASSLLAGSAYEQYF. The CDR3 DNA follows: TGTGCCAGCAGTTTACTAGCGGGAAGTGCCTACGAGCAGTACTTC.

Written as DNA, the CDR3 is TGCAGCGTTGAGGTACGGGGGACCTACGAGCAGTACTTC. It encodes CSVEVRGTYEQYF. This chain links TRBV29-1 with TRBJ2-7, with D possibly TRBD2 on 6 matching bases. V shed 3 bases and J shed 2 bases, with 11 bases lying between them. The CDR3 has 13 residues. The germline V gene encodes CDR1 SQVTM and CDR2 ANQGSEA.

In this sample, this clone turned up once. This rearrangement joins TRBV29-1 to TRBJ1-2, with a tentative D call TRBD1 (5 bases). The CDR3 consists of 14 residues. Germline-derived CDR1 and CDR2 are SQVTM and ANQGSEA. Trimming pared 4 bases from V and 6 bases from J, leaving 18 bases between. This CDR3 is CSVASLPGGDGYTF. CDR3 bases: TGCAGCGTTGCCTCCCTCCCCGGGGGGGATGGCTACACCTTC.